These 5 T cell receptor beta chains were all obtained from the same sample, sequenced in a study of blood T cell repertoires in COVID-19. Produced via immunoSEQ multiplex PCR; TCRdb's table is partial and in-frame only. The sample has 71,000 or so clones; more than 65% are singletons. The sequenced sample consisted of peripheral blood. The receptors stem from a man aged 45-65 years with acute or convalescent COVID-19.

The chain is built from TRBV10-3 and TRBJ2-1; 7 bases line up with TRBD2. V shed 8 bases, J shed 7 bases, and the junction held 11 bases outside the gene matches. Per germline, CDR1 ENHRY and CDR2 SYGVKD. This CDR3 comprises 14 residues. CDR3 region: CAIPKSSAGNEQFF. The DNA for the CDR3 is TGTGCCATCCCCAAGTCATCAGCGGGAAATGAGCAGTTCTTC.

The chain recombines TRBV21-1 with TRBJ1-3; the table's D call TRBD1 went unverified against the DNA. TRBV21-1 is listed as a pseudogene. The CDR3 is 12 residues long. This CDR3 reads CASGGQGGTIYF. CDR3 DNA sequence: TGTGCCAGTGGAGGACAGGGCGGCACCATATATTTT.

This rearrangement joins TRBV4-2 to TRBJ2-5, with 10 bases lining up with TRBD2. V lost 0 bases and J lost 4; bases outside the gene matches: 8. Germline CDR1 is LGHNA and CDR2 is YNFKEQ. This CDR3 has 17 amino acids. The chain's CDR3 is CASSQDVASGSPETQYF. CDR3 in DNA: TGTGCCAGCAGCCAAGATGTCGCTAGCGGGAGCCCAGAGACCCAGTACTTC.

This sequence joins TRBV2 and TRBJ1-5; 9 bases line up with TRBD1. Trimming at V came to 2 bases and at J to 1 base, leaving 9 bases not matched to a gene. The CDR3 consists of 18 residues. The germline V gene has CDR1 SNHLY and CDR2 FYNNEI. CDR3 DNA: TGTGCCAGCAGTGAATCGGGACAGGGTGGTTTGAGCAATCAGCCCCAGCATTTT. It translates to CASSESGQGGLSNQPQHF. The variable domain in full, completed from reference TRBV2 and TRBJ1-5, reads EPEVTQTPSHQVTQMGQEVILRCVPISNHLYFYWYRQILGQKVEFLVSFYNNEISEKSEIFDDQFSVERPDGSNFTLKIRSTKLEDSAMYFCASSESGQGGLSNQPQHFGDGTRLSIL.

The chain combines TRBV7-2 with TRBJ2-7; 9 bases are shared with TRBD1. Germline V gene lookup returns CDR1 SGHTA and CDR2 FQGNSA. This CDR3 is built from 15 residues. Trimming at V came to 3 bases and at J to 5 bases, leaving 8 bases not matched to a gene. The CDR3 loop reads CASSFDRGNFNEQYF. CDR3 nucleotides: TGTGCCAGCAGCTTCGACAGGGGGAATTTCAACGAGCAGTACTTC.